One and the same sample provided the 11 T cell receptor beta chains below, sequenced in a study of shared clonotypes between healthy human individuals. The repertoire was sequenced with immunoSEQ multiplex PCR; TCRdb's copy has only in-frame clones and lacks some. Among 2,500,000 or so clones listed, around 90% were seen once. Sample: naive CD4+ T cells from PBMCs. The subset was: CD45RA+ positively selected. These receptors came from a young man in good health. Some clones in this sample may be carry-over from other donors' samples.

The chain recombines TRBV11-2 with TRBJ2-1; perhaps D is TRBD1 or TRBD2 (5 bases each). From germline, CDR1 is SGHAT and CDR2 FQNNGV. The CDR3 spans 16 residues. The germline V and J ends were trimmed by 3 bases and 4 bases, with 16 bases remaining between them. The CDR3 region is CASSFGARASYNEQFF. The CDR3 region has the DNA TGTGCCAGCAGCTTCGGGGCTAGGGCCTCATACAATGAGCAGTTCTTC.

The chain recombines TRBV6-5 with TRBJ2-6; no clear D. Looked up from germline, CDR1 is MNHEY and CDR2 is SVGAGI. The V end was cut by 1 base, the J end by 2 bases, with 6 bases between. This CDR3 comprises 15 residues. CDR3: CASSYWVTGANVLTF. Here the CDR3 DNA reads TGTGCCAGCAGTTACTGGGTTACTGGGGCCAACGTCCTGACTTTC.

The rearrangement joins TRBV28 to TRBJ2-5; the match to TRBD2 covers 8 bases. CDR1 and CDR2 (germline): MDHEN, SYDVKM. The CDR3 length is 12 residues. The junction had 0 bases not matched to a gene; V was cut back by 5 bases and J by 4 bases. The CDR3 DNA follows: TGTGCCAGCAGTCGGGGGGGAGAGACCCAGTACTTC. Amino acids: CASSRGGETQYF.

With respect to this clone: The same CDR3 is also encoded by other DNA sequences in this sample. The chain recombines TRBV28 with TRBJ2-7; TRBD1 agrees at 9 bases. Germline assignment: CDR1 MDHEN and CDR2 SYDVKM. The V and J ends lost 5 bases and 2 bases, in that order; junction bases with no gene match: 4. The CDR3 length is 14 residues. This CDR3 is CASSPGQGPYEQYF. The CDR3 DNA reads as TGTGCCAGCAGTCCGGGACAGGGACCCTACGAGCAGTACTTC.

The DNA of the CDR3 is TGCGCCAGCAGCTTGAGACTAGCGGGAGTAGAGACCCAGTACTTC. It translates to CASSLRLAGVETQYF. The rearrangement joins TRBV5-1 to TRBJ2-5; TRBD2 matches at 12 bases. V shed 1 base and J 4 bases; nucleotides not matched to a gene: 2. CDR1 SGHRS and CDR2 YFSETQ come from the germline V gene. CDR3 length: 15 amino acids.

V and J are TRBV7-2 and TRBJ1-4; D is uncertain. From germline, CDR1 is SGHTA and CDR2 FQGNSA. This CDR3 has 12 residues. V was clipped by 5 bases and J by 7 bases, with 8 bases between them. The CDR3 here is CASSPGSEKLFF. The CDR3 DNA reads TGTGCCAGCAGCCCGGGCAGTGAAAAACTGTTTTTT.

This clone was recorded a few times. The rearrangement uses TRBV11-2 and TRBJ2-1, with TRBD2 matching 9 bases. Trimming at V came to 6 bases and at J to 12 bases, leaving 21 bases not matched to a gene. The CDR3 contains 17 residues. Germline CDR1 and CDR2: SGHAT and FQNNGV. Here the CDR3 reads CASRSLRAGGPARGQFF. CDR3 in DNA: TGTGCCAGCAGGTCCCTCAGGGCGGGAGGGCCAGCCCGGGGGCAGTTCTTC.

The rearrangement uses TRBV23-1 and TRBJ1-5; a weak D match, TRBD1 (6 bases). TRBV23-1 belongs to the ORF category, with a function that is uncertain. Trimming removed 11 bases at V and 7 bases at J, with 21 bases between. The CDR3 is 14 amino acids. As DNA, the CDR3 is TGCGCCCCCGGAGGGGGTGGGGGAGGCCAGCCCCAGCATTTT. Translated, it gives CAPGGGGGGQPQHF.

The chain joins TRBV5-6 to TRBJ2-1; 8 bases are a match to TRBD1. This CDR3 contains 14 residues. Germline V CDR1 and CDR2: SGHDT, YYEEEE. Losses at the gene ends were 5 bases for V and 7 bases for J; bases not matched to a gene: 8. This CDR3 is CASSPRRTGNEQFF. The CDR3 nucleotides read TGTGCCAGCAGTCCCCGACGGACAGGGAATGAGCAGTTCTTC.

The chain carries TRBV5-1 and TRBJ2-7, with 9 bases matching TRBD2. There are 15 residues in the CDR3. With V trimmed by 5 bases and J by 0 bases, 6 bases remained unmatched. Germline V gene lookup returns CDR1 SGHRS and CDR2 YFSETQ. The CDR3 sequence is CASRRLADNSYEQYF. For the CDR3, the DNA is TGCGCCAGCAGACGACTAGCGGATAACTCCTACGAGCAGTACTTC. The complete variable domain, with remaining parts taken from reference TRBV5-1 and TRBJ2-7, reads KAGVTQTPRYLIKTRGQQVTLSCSPISGHRSVSWYQQTPGQGLQFLFEYFSETQRNKGNFPGRFSGRQFSNSRSEMNVSTLELGDSALYLCASRRLADNSYEQYFGPGTRLTVT.

This clone appeared a single time. This rearrangement joins TRBV5-1 to TRBJ1-4; TRBD1 matches at 9 bases. Germline CDR1 and CDR2: SGHRS and YFSETQ. Trimming cost V 2 bases and J 3 bases; bases outside gene matches: 11. The CDR3 runs 18 residues. The CDR3: CASSFIGTGILANEKLFF. CDR3 DNA: TGCGCCAGCAGCTTTATCGGGACAGGGATCTTGGCTAATGAAAAACTGTTTTTT.